The entry below gives a single TCR beta chain sequence along with its context. Its target is not known. The CDR3 consists of 17 residues. The germline gives CDR1 LGHNT, CDR2 FRNRAP. Trimming at V came to 9 bases and at J to 0 bases, leaving 8 bases not matched to a gene. The data derive from a study of Ad26.COV2.S vaccination and SARS-CoV-2 variants. Study results and limitations: Total T cell responses were possibly underestimated by TCR breadth and depth analyses. Substantial breadth was reported for post-vaccination spike-specific CD8+ and CD4+ T cells. Vaccinees and placebo recipients showed similar non-spike TCR breadth.

Assay used: immunoSEQ multiplex PCR; TCRdb lists only in-frame clones, some missing. The profile shows approximately 90,000 clones, approximately 77% of them singletons. The TCR comes from a human donor who had recovered from COVID-19. The chain recombines TRBV12-5 with TRBJ2-6; TRBD1 aligns across 10 bases. Sequences were derived from peripheral blood, sampled after recovery from COVID-19. The CDR3 nucleotides read TGTGCTAGCCGACCGGGACAGGGGTACTCTGGGGCCAACGTCCTGACTTTC. Translation: CASRPGQGYSGANVLTF.